The clone carrying this T cell receptor (beta chain) was found many times. Its antigen is currently unknown. The data were taken from a study of T cell repertoires in cytomegalovirus infection. As for the study in general: Indications of both CMV infection and matching HLA type were provided by public TCR beta signatures. Study-wide results and limits: CMV-specific HLA-C-restricted TCR beta clonotypes dominated the ex vivo response.

From the reads, TCRdb called clonotypes with MiXCR, one entry per CDR3 protein. The sample shows over 150,000 distinct CDR3 sequences, around 20% of them seen only once. V dropped 7 bases and J dropped 5 bases, with 12 bases sitting between them. Germline CDR1 is SGHTA and CDR2 is FQGNSA. This CDR3 contains 13 residues. The genes are TRBV7-2 and TRBJ1-5; no firm D call. Sequenced material: PBMCs. The sequence came from a human donor in good health (CMV status not recorded). Some clones in this sample may be carry-over from other donors' samples. CDR3 sequence (DNA): TGTGCCAGCACGTGGCGCCCCGATCAGCCCCAGCATTTT. Translation: CASTWRPDQPQHF. Combining the CDR3 with reference TRBV7-2 and TRBJ1-5 gives the whole variable domain GAGVSQSPSNKVTEKGKDVELRCDPISGHTALYWYRQSLGQGLEFLIYFQGNSAPDKSGLPSDRFSAERTGGSVSTLTIQRTQQEDSAVYLCASTWRPDQPQHFGDGTRLSIL.